The 2 T cell receptor beta chains presented below share a single source sample, sequenced in a study of Graves' ophthalmopathy and Graves' hyperthyroidism. The authors amplified TCR beta CDR3 regions from RNA transcripts. Scientists carried out first-round RT-PCR using HTBI primers and then a second-round multiplex PCR. MiXCR, applied by TCRdb to the multiplex PCR reads, yields one record per CDR3 protein. This table has 580,000 or so distinct CDR3 sequences, less than 45% appearing once. The sequenced material came from peripheral blood or thyroid tissue (not recorded which). The receptors shown here come from an adult man with Graves' hyperthyroidism.

This chain links TRBV6-1 with TRBJ1-5; 7 bases map to TRBD1. The CDR3 length is 16 residues. V trimming: 7 bases; J trimming: 0 bases; junction bases outside the gene matches: 9. Germline V CDR1 and CDR2: MNHNS, SASEGT. The CDR3 protein is CASTGQIKNSNQPQHF. CDR3 in DNA: TGTGCCAGCACGGGACAGATTAAAAATAGCAATCAGCCCCAGCATTTT.

This clonotype was counted many times. V is TRBV29-1 and J is TRBJ2-7; TRBD1 matches at 7 bases. The CDR3 spans 12 residues. The J segment lost 4 bases and the V segment lost 5 bases, leaving 5 bases of the junction unmatched. The germline V gene encodes CDR1 SQVTM and CDR2 ANQGSEA. The chain's CDR3 is CSVLTGNYEQYF. The CDR3 DNA reads as TGCAGCGTTTTGACAGGGAATTACGAGCAGTACTTC.